This T cell receptor (beta chain) was retrieved from a study of shared clonotypes between healthy human individuals. Study-level results: The sole specimen, blood, was sampled, and tissue repertoires likely differ.

Germline V gene sequence: CDR1 SGHNT, CDR2 YYREEE (reference sequence). Losses at the gene ends were 0 bases for V and 5 bases for J; bases not matched to a gene: 0. This CDR3 has 14 amino acids. Using immunoSEQ multiplex PCR, the repertoire was profiled, and TCRdb retains in-frame clones only, with some absent. The data hold about 460,000 clones, with roughly four fifths observed a single time. This clone was seen only a few times. Its antigen is as yet unknown. The receptor comes from a woman aged 40 to 50 in good health. Some clones in this sample may be carry-over from other donors' samples. This chain connects TRBV5-4 to TRBJ2-1; 9 bases align to TRBD1. The sample was PBMCs. CDR3 in amino acids: CASSLGDRDNEQFF. In DNA form, the CDR3 reads TGTGCCAGCAGCTTGGGGGACAGGGACAATGAGCAGTTCTTC.